This TCR beta chain appears in the sequencing data of a study of beta chain features in type 1 diabetes. CDR1 and CDR2 (germline): SGHTA, FQGNSA. The CDR3 is 14 residues long. Trimming pared 1 base from V and 7 bases from J, leaving 13 bases between. Study-wide findings and caveats: Sequencing from cDNA could over-represent high-TCR-expressing cells. There were fewer insertions and more deletions at the VDJ junctions of type 1 diabetes patients.

This clone turned up a few times. Its antigen is undetermined. What was sequenced were expressed TCRB transcripts, since all of the isolated RNA had been reverse transcribed. Data came from immunoSEQ multiplex PCR; TCRdb stores just in-frame clones and leaves some out. The sample lists about 180,000 clones; about 13% were seen once. Sequenced sample: central memory CD4+ T cells from blood. This sequence originates from a woman in her late teens or twenties in good health. This chain links TRBV7-2 with TRBJ2-5; D gene ambiguous. The CDR3 loop is CASSLGPWPPTQYF. The CDR3 DNA sequence: TGTGCCAGCAGCTTAGGTCCCTGGCCCCCGACCCAGTACTTC.